Following are 26 T cell receptor beta chains from one sample sequenced in a study of T cell responses to AZD1222 COVID-19 vaccine (dated by TCRdb to about 2021). This specimen's time point label, interpreted: about 28 days (+/-7) after the second vaccine dose. The library came from the immunoSEQ multiplex PCR assay. TCRdb retrieved this table from immuneACCESS and kept in-frame rearrangements only. Not all clones are present; in checked studies, unresolved V genes account for under half, and no reason is known for the remainder. The sample table shows 110,000 or so clones, and 88% are seen once. Of the sample, approximately 6.4% falls within the top ten clones. Sequencing was performed on peripheral blood, taken 28 days after the second AZD1222 dose. These TCRs come from an adult who received the AZD1222 COVID-19 vaccine.

This chain uses TRBV3-1 (or the pseudogene TRBV3-2) with TRBJ2-1, with 12 bases fitting TRBD2. CDR3 size: 14 residues. J gave up 10 bases and V 4 bases, and 5 bases lay outside the gene matches. Germline CDR1 and CDR2: LGHDT and YNNKEL (reference sequence). The CDR3 here is CASSPTSGGWEQFF. CDR3 coding DNA: TGTGCCAGCAGCCCGACTAGCGGGGGATGGGAGCAGTTCTTC.

The V gene is TRBV6-1, the J gene TRBJ1-5; 8 positions match TRBD1. The CDR3 covers 16 residues. Unmatched junction bases numbered 10, after V lost 3 bases and J lost 6 bases. The V gene's germline CDR1 is MNHNS and CDR2 SASEGT. CDR3 in DNA: TGTGCCAGCAGTGAGCTTTTCGGACAGGGTCTTCAGCCCCAGCATTTT. Its protein is CASSELFGQGLQPQHF.

The rearrangement uses TRBV5-6 and TRBJ1-3; no clear D. V was clipped by 2 bases and J by 4 bases, with 13 bases between them. Germline loops: CDR1 SGHDT, CDR2 YYEEEE. The CDR3 loop spans 15 amino acids. Written as DNA, the CDR3 is TGTGCCAGCAGCTTTTGGGGAGGTGGAGGAAACACCATATATTTT. Translating gives CASSFWGGGGNTIYF.

Here the CDR3 DNA reads TGTGCCAGCAGCCCCGGTTCCAAATCCCTAGAGCAGTACTTC. Encoded protein: CASSPGSKSLEQYF. The chain joins TRBV7-2 to TRBJ2-7; D unresolved. There are 14 residues in the CDR3. With 5 bases removed from V and 7 bases from J, the gap between germline ends came to 18 bases. CDR1 and CDR2 from the germline V gene are SGHTA and FQGNSA.

The rearrangement links TRBV7-2 to TRBJ1-1, with D tentatively TRBD1 (5 bases). Germline V gives CDR1 SGHTA, CDR2 FQGNSA. There are 16 residues in the CDR3. V lost 1 base and J lost 1, with 13 bases in between. The CDR3 sequence is CASSLVVGRANTEAFF. DNA for the CDR3: TGTGCCAGCAGCTTAGTGGTTGGCAGGGCGAACACTGAAGCTTTCTTT.

This rearrangement joins TRBV5-8 to TRBJ2-1, with TRBD1 as a possible D gene (5 bases). CDR1 SGHTS and CDR2 YDEGEE come from the germline V gene. CDR3 length: 14 amino acids. Trimming stripped 1 base from V and 2 bases from J, with 7 bases between. The CDR3: CASSLMGPYNEQFF. CDR3 sequence (DNA): TGTGCCAGCAGCTTGATGGGGCCCTACAATGAGCAGTTCTTC.

A single count supports this clone. V gene TRBV5-4 combines with J gene TRBJ1-1; no reliable D call. From germline, CDR1 is SGHNT and CDR2 YYREEE (reference sequence). The CDR3 covers 12 residues. Deletions cut 2 bases from V and 3 bases from J, with 5 bases between. CDR3 amino acids: CASSFGDTEAFF. The CDR3 nucleotides read TGTGCCAGCAGCTTTGGGGACACTGAAGCTTTCTTT. Full variable domain (rest looked up from reference TRBV5-4 and TRBJ1-1): ETGVTQSPTHLIKTRGQQVTLRCSSQSGHNTVSWYQQALGQGPQFIFQYYREEENGRGNFPPRFSGLQFPNYSSELNVNALELDDSALYLCASSFGDTEAFFGQGTRLTVV.

This sequence joins TRBV4-3 and TRBJ1-2; D is undetermined. V lost 1 base, J lost 2 bases, and 11 bases lay in between. This CDR3 is built from 15 residues. Germline CDR1 and CDR2: LGHNA and YSLEER. CDR3 amino acids: CASSQGGGFNYGYTF. The CDR3 nucleotides read TGCGCCAGCAGCCAAGGAGGAGGGTTCAACTATGGCTACACCTTC.

Here the CDR3 DNA reads TGTGCCAGCAGCTTCCAGGGGGATTTGAACACTGAAGCTTTCTTT. This sequence encodes CASSFQGDLNTEAFF. V usage is TRBV7-6 and J usage is TRBJ1-1; TRBD1 matches at 7 bases. Germline CDR1 reads SGHVS; CDR2 reads FNYEAQ. V lost 3 bases and J lost 0; bases outside the gene matches: 4. The CDR3 loop spans 15 amino acids.

The rearrangement links TRBV5-1 to TRBJ1-4; maybe TRBD1 (5 bases). V was pared by 4 bases and J by 8 bases, with 18 bases between. The CDR3 is 15 residues long. From germline, CDR1 is SGHRS and CDR2 YFSETQ. CDR3 nucleotide sequence: TGCGCCAGCAGCCCCCAGGGAGGGTCAGTGGAAAAACTGTTTTTT. It encodes CASSPQGGSVEKLFF.

This clone showed up just a few times. V is TRBV29-1 and J is TRBJ2-7; 12 bases line up with TRBD1. Per the germline V gene, CDR1 is SQVTM and CDR2 is ANQGSEA. This CDR3 spans 15 amino acids. J lost 2 bases, V lost 6 bases, and 8 bases had no gene match. The DNA of the CDR3 is TGCAGCGTCCAACAAAGGGACAGGGGGCCCTACGAGCAGTACTTC. It is translated as CSVQQRDRGPYEQYF.

The rearrangement links TRBV7-8 to TRBJ2-2; weak D call: TRBD1 (5 bases). The CDR3 totals 15 residues. V shed 4 bases and J shed 0 bases, with 9 bases lying between them. Germline loops: CDR1 SGHVS, CDR2 FQNEAQ. Here the CDR3 DNA reads TGTGCCAGCAGCTCTCGACAGTCGAACACCGGGGAGCTGTTTTTT. It yields the protein CASSSRQSNTGELFF.

This sequence joins TRBV7-9 and TRBJ1-3, with TRBD1 matching over 7 bases. Trimming at V came to 4 bases and at J to 0 bases, leaving 15 bases not matched to a gene. The CDR3 runs 19 residues. The V gene's germline CDR1 is SEHNR and CDR2 FQNEAQ (reference sequence). In DNA, the CDR3 is TGTGCCAGCAGCTCCCAGGTGCCGGGACAGTGGAGCTCTGGAAACACCATATATTTT. Its translation is CASSSQVPGQWSSGNTIYF.

The CDR3 sequence is CASSVEDIGNNEQFF. The CDR3 DNA reads as TGTGCCAGCAGCGTAGAGGACATAGGAAACAATGAGCAGTTCTTC. The rearrangement uses TRBV9 and TRBJ2-1, with D maybe TRBD1 (5 bases). This CDR3 is built from 15 residues. Germline V gene sequence: CDR1 SGDLS, CDR2 YYNGEE. V lost 0 bases and J 5 bases, leaving 12 bases between the germline ends. The full variable domain, in which reference TRBV9 and TRBJ2-1 provide the parts outside the CDR3, is DSGVTQTPKHLITATGQRVTLRCSPRSGDLSVYWYQQSLDQGLQFLIQYYNGEERAKGNILERFSAQQFPDLHSELNLSSLELGDSALYFCASSVEDIGNNEQFFGPGTRLTVL.

The V call is TRBV18, the J call TRBJ2-7; D may be TRBD1 or TRBD2 (5 bases each). The germline V gene has CDR1 KGHSH and CDR2 LQKENI. The CDR3 consists of 14 residues. Trimming pared 3 bases from V and 3 bases from J, leaving 12 bases between. The CDR3 DNA sequence: TGTGCCAGCTCACCCGGGACGGAACTCTACGAGCAGTACTTC. Protein: CASSPGTELYEQYF.

V is TRBV11-2 and J is TRBJ2-6; 7 nucleotides align to TRBD1. The CDR3 extends over 16 amino acids. V lost 7 bases and J lost 0; bases outside the gene matches: 6. CDR1 SGHAT and CDR2 FQNNGV come from the germline V gene. The DNA for the CDR3 is TGTGCCAGCACCGCCACAGGGGTCTCTGGGGCCAACGTCCTGACTTTC. As protein: CASTATGVSGANVLTF.

V is TRBV14 and J is TRBJ2-3; no firm D call. V lost 2 bases to trimming and J lost 5 bases, with 14 bases between them. Germline assignment: CDR1 SGHDN and CDR2 FVKESK. This CDR3 is built from 15 residues. The CDR3 DNA reads as TGTGCCAGCAGCCAACCGGCATCCTCTCGAGATACGCAGTATTTT. Its protein is CASSQPASSRDTQYF.

This rearrangement joins TRBV18 to TRBJ1-4; unclear D gene. Trimming left V 4 bases short and J 8 bases short, with 5 bases between. Germline values: CDR1 KGHSH, CDR2 LQKENI. The CDR3 is made up of 11 amino acids. CDR3 sequence reads: CASSRGEKLFF. CDR3 nucleotides: TGTGCCAGCTCACGGGGAGAAAAACTGTTTTTT.

The chain joins TRBV6-6 to TRBJ2-1; no definite D call. Looked up from germline, CDR1 is MNHNY and CDR2 is SVGAGI (reference sequence). V was clipped by 6 bases and J by 7 bases, with 10 bases between them. This CDR3 has 12 amino acids. The CDR3 loop is CASSPGPNEQFF. In DNA, the CDR3 is TGTGCCAGCAGCCCCGGGCCTAATGAGCAGTTCTTC.

The V gene is TRBV6-1, the J gene TRBJ2-4; 9 nucleotides agree with TRBD1. This CDR3 contains 17 residues. V lost 2 bases and J lost 0; bases outside the gene matches: 5. The germline CDR1 and CDR2 sequences are MNHNS and SASEGT. DNA for the CDR3: TGTGCCAGCAGTGAATGGCGGGACAGGGTAGCCAAAAACATTCAGTACTTC. It is translated as CASSEWRDRVAKNIQYF.

The chain combines TRBV15 with TRBJ1-2; D gene uncertain. V lost 0 bases, J lost 7 bases, and 15 bases lay in between. The CDR3 has 15 residues. From germline, CDR1 is LNHNV and CDR2 YYDKDF (reference sequence). CDR3 nucleotides: TGTGCCACCAGCAGAGACGAACTGGGTGCTATTGGCTACACCTTC. This codes for CATSRDELGAIGYTF.

The table lists this clone with a count of one. This chain uses TRBV27 with TRBJ1-6; 7 nucleotides line up with TRBD1. CDR1 and CDR2 from the germline V gene are MNHEY and SMNVEV (reference sequence). The CDR3 is made up of 14 amino acids. V lost 5 bases and J lost 9; bases outside the gene matches: 7. Here the CDR3 DNA reads TGTGCCAGCAGTCCTCTCTCAGGGGGTTCACCCCTCCACTTT. Encoded protein: CASSPLSGGSPLHF.

The genes are TRBV28 and TRBJ1-5; D perhaps matches TRBD1 (5 bases). Trimming pared 6 bases from V and 2 bases from J, leaving 11 bases between. CDR3 length equals 14 residues. Looked up from germline, CDR1 is MDHEN and CDR2 is SYDVKM. DNA for the CDR3: TGTGCCAGCAGAAGGGGAGGCGGCAATCAGCCCCAGCATTTT. This translates into CASRRGGGNQPQHF.

The chain combines TRBV6-5 with TRBJ1-5; D possibly corresponds to TRBD1 (5 bases). Germline-derived CDR1 and CDR2 are MNHEY and SVGAGI. The CDR3 sequence is 15 residues long. The V and J ends lost 6 bases and 2 bases respectively, with 14 bases between them. The CDR3 protein is CASSGGGFGNQPQHF. The CDR3 bases are TGTGCCAGCAGCGGGGGAGGGTTTGGCAATCAGCCCCAGCATTTT.

The rearrangement joins TRBV19 to TRBJ2-7, with TRBD2 matching 14 bases. CDR3 size: 16 residues. CDR1 and CDR2 (germline): LNHDA, SQIVND (reference sequence). V shed 5 bases, J shed 2 bases, and the junction held 5 bases outside the gene matches. CDR3 in DNA: TGTGCCAGTAGTCAACCGGGACTAGCGGGGGCCTACGAGCAGTACTTC. Amino acid sequence: CASSQPGLAGAYEQYF.

The chain is built from TRBV28 and TRBJ1-2; D may be TRBD1 (6 bases). Per germline, CDR1 MDHEN and CDR2 SYDVKM. There are 14 residues in the CDR3. Between the trimmed V and J ends, which lost 2 bases and 2 bases, there was a span of 9 bases. CDR3 in DNA: TGTGCCAGCAGTTTAGGACAGACAAACTATGGCTACACCTTC. Its translation is CASSLGQTNYGYTF.